The clone carrying this T cell receptor (beta chain) was observed once. As processed by the authors: Amplification from reference gene primers served as the basis for estimated nucleated cell counts. Sequencing used immunoSEQ multiplex PCR; TCRdb keeps in-frame clones, though not all of them. The DNA was the basis for D and trimming; V, J and clone size are from that table. The table shows 490,000 or so clones, with around 87% occurring only once. This sample is drawn from a study of blood T cell repertoires in COVID-19. Participants, 18 to 89 years old, spanned around 26 US areas. Clinical history as reported by participants underpinned cohort assignment. Donors in Cohort 3 counted as recovered after two negative PCRs, clearance, or symptom resolution. The CDR3 runs 13 residues. Trimming cost V 4 bases and J 5 bases, with 12 bases left between them. Germline V gene sequence: CDR1 LGHDT, CDR2 YNNKEL (reference sequence).

The V call is TRBV3-1 (or the pseudogene TRBV3-2), the J call TRBJ2-7; D perhaps matches TRBD1 (6 bases). The sequencing input was PBMCs or T cells enriched from blood (not recorded which). The sequence was obtained from a woman between 35 and 50 years old who had recovered from COVID-19. This CDR3 reads CASSREQGHEQYF. The CDR3 DNA is TGTGCCAGCAGCCGGGAACAGGGCCACGAGCAGTACTTC.